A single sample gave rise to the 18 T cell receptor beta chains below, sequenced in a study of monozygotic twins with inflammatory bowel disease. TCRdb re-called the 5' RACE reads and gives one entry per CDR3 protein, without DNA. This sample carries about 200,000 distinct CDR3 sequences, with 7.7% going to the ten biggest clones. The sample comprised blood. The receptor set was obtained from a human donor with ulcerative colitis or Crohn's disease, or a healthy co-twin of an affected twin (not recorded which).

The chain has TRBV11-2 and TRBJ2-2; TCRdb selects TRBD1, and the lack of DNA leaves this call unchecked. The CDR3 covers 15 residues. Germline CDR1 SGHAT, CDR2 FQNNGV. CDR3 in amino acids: CASTRTTENTGELFF.

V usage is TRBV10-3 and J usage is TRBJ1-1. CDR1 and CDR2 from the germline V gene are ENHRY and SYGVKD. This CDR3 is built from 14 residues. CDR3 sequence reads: CAISESEGYFEAFF.

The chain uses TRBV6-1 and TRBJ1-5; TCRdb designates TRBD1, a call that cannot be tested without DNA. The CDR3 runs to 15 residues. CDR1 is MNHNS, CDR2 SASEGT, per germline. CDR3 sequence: CASSGEPGSNQPQHF.

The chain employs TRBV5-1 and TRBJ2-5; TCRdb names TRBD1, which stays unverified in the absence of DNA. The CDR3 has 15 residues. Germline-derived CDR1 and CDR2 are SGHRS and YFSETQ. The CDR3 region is CASRRGGQDQETQYF.

The CDR3 is CASMWQATDTQYF. The chain recombines TRBV2 with TRBJ2-3. The germline V gene has CDR1 SNHLY and CDR2 FYNNEI. The CDR3 is made up of 13 amino acids.

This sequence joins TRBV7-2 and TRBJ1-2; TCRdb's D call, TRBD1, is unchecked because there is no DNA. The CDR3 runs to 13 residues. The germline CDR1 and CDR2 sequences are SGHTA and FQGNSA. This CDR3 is CASSAGTGPLFTF.

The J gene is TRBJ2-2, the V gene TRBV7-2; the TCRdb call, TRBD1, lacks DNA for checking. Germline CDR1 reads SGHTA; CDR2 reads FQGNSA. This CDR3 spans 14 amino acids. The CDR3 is CASSLGARARELFF.

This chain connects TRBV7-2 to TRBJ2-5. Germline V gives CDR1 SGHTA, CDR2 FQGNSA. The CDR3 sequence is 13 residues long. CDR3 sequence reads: CASSFSYQETQYF.

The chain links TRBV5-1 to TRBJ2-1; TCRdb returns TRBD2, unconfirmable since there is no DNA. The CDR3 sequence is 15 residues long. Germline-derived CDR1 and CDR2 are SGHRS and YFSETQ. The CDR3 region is CASSLESGGSNEQFF.

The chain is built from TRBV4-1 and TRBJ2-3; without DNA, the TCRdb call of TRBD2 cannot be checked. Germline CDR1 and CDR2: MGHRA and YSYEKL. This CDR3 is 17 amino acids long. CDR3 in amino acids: CASSQDAPGGHADTQYF.

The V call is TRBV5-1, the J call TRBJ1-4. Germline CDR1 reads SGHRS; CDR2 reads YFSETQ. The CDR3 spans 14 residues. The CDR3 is CASSSGRINEKLFF.

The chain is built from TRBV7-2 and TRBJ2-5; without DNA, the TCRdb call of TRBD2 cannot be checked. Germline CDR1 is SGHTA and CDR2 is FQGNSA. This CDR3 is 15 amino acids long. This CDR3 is CASSLYLAGEETQYF.

The chain's CDR3 is CAISDQGGGTGELFF. V and J are TRBV10-3 and TRBJ2-2; TCRdb's D call, TRBD2, is unchecked because there is no DNA. CDR1 is ENHRY, CDR2 SYGVKD, per germline. The CDR3 consists of 15 residues.

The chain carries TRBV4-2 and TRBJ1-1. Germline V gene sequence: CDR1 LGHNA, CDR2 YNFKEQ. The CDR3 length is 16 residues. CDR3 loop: CASSPLGSVYDTEAFF.

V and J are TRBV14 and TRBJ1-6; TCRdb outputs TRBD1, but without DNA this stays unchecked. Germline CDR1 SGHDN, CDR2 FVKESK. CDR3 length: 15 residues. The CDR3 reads CASSLRQGNNSPLHF.

CDR3 amino acids: CASSWERPSYEQYF. The chain employs TRBV6-6 and TRBJ2-7; with no DNA, the TCRdb D assignment of TRBD2 cannot be verified. There are 14 residues in the CDR3. Per germline, CDR1 MNHNY and CDR2 SVGAGI (reference sequence).

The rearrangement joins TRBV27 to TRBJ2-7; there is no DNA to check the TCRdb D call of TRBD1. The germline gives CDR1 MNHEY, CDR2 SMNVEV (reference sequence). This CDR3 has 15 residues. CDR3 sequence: CASRASGVGSYEQYF.

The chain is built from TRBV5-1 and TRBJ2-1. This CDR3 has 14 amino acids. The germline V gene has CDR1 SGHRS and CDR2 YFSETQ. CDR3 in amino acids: CASSYGGSYNEQFF.